These 21 T cell receptor beta chains were sequenced from one sample in a study of T cells expressing NK-cell markers. TCRdb reprocessed the 5' RACE reads, with one entry per CDR3 protein and no DNA. Recorded for this sample: 160,000 or so distinct CDR3 sequences. The specimen was blood T cells: a sorted CD56 or NKG2C T cell subset, CD4+ or CD8+ T cells, or bulk PBMC T cells (not recorded which). These receptors originate from a woman between 18 and 70 years old in good health.

The gene calls are TRBV2 and TRBJ2-5. The CDR3 sequence is 12 residues long. Germline lookup yields CDR1 SNHLY and CDR2 FYNNEI. CDR3 protein: CASAGPQETQYF.

The chain couples TRBV4-1 to TRBJ2-7; the D call of TRBD1 rests on TCRdb alone, since no DNA is present to check it. The germline gives CDR1 MGHRA, CDR2 YSYEKL. The CDR3 consists of 14 residues. The CDR3: CASSRTEMGDVQYF.

V gene TRBV4-1 combines with J gene TRBJ1-2; the TCRdb D gene call, TRBD1, has no DNA to confirm it. The CDR3 length is 16 residues. In germline, CDR1 is MGHRA, CDR2 YSYEKL. CDR3 residues: CASSHVIRDRGAGYTF.

The chain joins TRBV12-3 or TRBV12-4 to TRBJ1-5; no DNA is available, so the TRBD1 call from TCRdb remains unchecked. The CDR3 covers 15 residues. The CDR3 spells CASSPGQGGVQPQHF.

Here the CDR3 reads CSAAQGLGAFF. The V gene is TRBV29-1, the J gene TRBJ1-1. Germline lookup yields CDR1 SQVTM and CDR2 ANQGSEA. The CDR3 covers 11 residues.

The J gene is TRBJ2-7, the V gene TRBV12-3 or TRBV12-4; TCRdb's D call of TRBD2 is untestable without DNA. This CDR3 has 14 amino acids. The CDR3 protein is CASTLSGGAKEQYF.

The J gene is TRBJ1-1, the V gene TRBV9. CDR1 and CDR2 from the germline V gene are SGDLS and YYNGEE. The CDR3 has 15 amino acids. CDR3 in amino acids: CASRRDPTANTEAFF.

This chain uses TRBV5-1 with TRBJ1-1; lacking DNA, the TRBD1 call made by TCRdb goes unchecked. This CDR3 has 15 residues. Per the germline V gene, CDR1 is SGHRS and CDR2 is YFSETQ. The CDR3 loop is CASSSTGDLNTEAFF.

The genes are TRBV6-1 and TRBJ2-1. The CDR3 runs to 11 residues. CDR1 is MNHNS, CDR2 SASEGT, per germline. CDR3 sequence: CASSEEVGQFF.

The V and J genes are TRBV27 and TRBJ1-6. The CDR3 is made up of 13 amino acids. CDR1 is MNHEY, CDR2 SMNVEV, per germline (reference sequence). CDR3: CASSRGFNSPLHF.

V is TRBV7-9 and J is TRBJ1-6. The CDR3 contains 15 residues. CDR1 is SEHNR, CDR2 FQNEAQ, per germline (reference sequence). CDR3 protein: CASSLAVLDNSPLHF.

This chain joins TRBV20-1 and TRBJ1-6. From germline, CDR1 is DFQATT and CDR2 SNEGSKA (reference sequence). The CDR3 extends over 13 amino acids. The CDR3 spells CSASEVGNSPLHF.

This sequence joins TRBV5-4 and TRBJ2-1. The CDR3 length is 13 residues. Germline V lookup: CDR1 SGHNT, CDR2 YYREEE (reference sequence). The CDR3 here is CASSLKNGGEQFF.

V gene TRBV5-1 combines with J gene TRBJ1-1. This CDR3 is 15 amino acids long. The germline CDR1 and CDR2 sequences are SGHRS and YFSETQ. CDR3 loop: CASSPRSGTRTEAFF.

The V gene is TRBV20-1, the J gene TRBJ2-3; TCRdb's D gene call, TRBD2, goes unchecked for lack of DNA. CDR1 and CDR2 from the germline V gene are DFQATT and SNEGSKA (reference sequence). The CDR3 spans 12 residues. The CDR3 reads CSTARAGDTQYF.

The chain couples TRBV27 to TRBJ1-6; TCRdb calls TRBD1, which cannot be checked without DNA. The length of the CDR3 is 12 residues. Germline CDR1 and CDR2: MNHEY and SMNVEV (reference sequence). The CDR3 region is CASSFRDSPLHF.

This chain links TRBV7-8 with TRBJ1-6. There are 15 residues in the CDR3. CDR1 and CDR2 from the germline V gene are SGHVS and FQNEAQ. CDR3 protein: CASSPDGLRGSPLHF.

The V call is TRBV9, the J call TRBJ2-3; TCRdb lists TRBD2, though no DNA is available to test this call. Per germline, CDR1 SGDLS and CDR2 YYNGEE. The CDR3 loop spans 13 amino acids. The CDR3 sequence: CASSPGLAGRTYF.

The chain couples TRBV12-3 or TRBV12-4 to TRBJ1-6; TCRdb selects TRBD1, and the lack of DNA leaves this call unchecked. The CDR3 length is 16 residues. This CDR3 is CASSSRDRVFDSPLHF.

The chain employs TRBV24-1 and TRBJ2-1; TCRdb outputs TRBD2, but without DNA this stays unchecked. CDR1 and CDR2 (germline): KGHDR, SFDVKD. The CDR3 length is 15 residues. The CDR3 protein is CATSDAGALYNEQFF.

The chain links TRBV20-1 to TRBJ2-5; TCRdb's assignment of TRBD1 cannot be checked, as there is no DNA. This CDR3 contains 14 residues. Germline CDR1 DFQATT, CDR2 SNEGSKA (reference sequence). The chain's CDR3 is CSARRGKPQETQYF.